This entry describes one T cell receptor (beta chain). Antigen specificity is unknown. J gave up 3 bases and V 8 bases, and 6 bases lay outside the gene matches. The CDR3 runs to 12 residues. Germline CDR1 is SQVTM and CDR2 is ANQGSEA. The sample is drawn from a study of cytomegalovirus exposure and HLA in healthy donors. Study results and caveats: CMV antigen specificity of three CMV-associated chains was confirmed in vitro.

Sequencing used immunoSEQ multiplex PCR; TCRdb keeps in-frame clones, though not all of them. The table lists about 150,000 clones, around 90% of them singletons, with roughly 6.5% in the top ten. This chain links TRBV29-1 with TRBJ2-7; TRBD1 matches 8 bases. Sequencing was carried out using PBMCs. The clonotype originates from a woman between 25 and 40 years old in good health and CMV-seropositive. The DNA for the CDR3 is TGCAGCTCCCGGACAGGGAACTACGAGCAGTACTTC. Translating it yields CSSRTGNYEQYF.